The 17 T cell receptor beta chains below come from one sample, sequenced in a study of CXCR3-negative and CXCR3-positive naive CD8 T cells. The libraries of TRB cDNA were prepared using 5' RACE with UMI labels. TCRdb re-called the 5' RACE reads; every CDR3 protein appears as one record, without DNA. The sample table sets out fewer than 60,000 distinct CDR3 sequences. Sequencing was carried out using memory CD8+ T cells from blood. These receptors came from a human donor in good health. Some clones in this sample may be carry-over from other donors' samples.

This chain connects TRBV28 to TRBJ1-1. The length of the CDR3 is 15 residues. CDR1 is MDHEN and CDR2 is SYDVKM in the germline V gene. This CDR3 is CASSWAGYMNTEAFF.

The genes are TRBV11-1 and TRBJ2-1; with no DNA, the TCRdb D assignment of TRBD2 cannot be verified. The CDR3 loop spans 17 amino acids. Germline V gene lookup returns CDR1 SGHAT and CDR2 FQDESV (reference sequence). The CDR3 protein is CASSSFGLAAKLDEQFF. The entire variable domain, with the rest obtained from reference TRBV11-1 and TRBJ2-1, is as follows: EAEVAQSPRYKITEKSQAVAFWCDPISGHATLYWYRQILGQGPELLVQFQDESVVDDSQLPKDRFSAERLKGVDSTLKIQPAELGDSAMYLCASSSFGLAAKLDEQFFGPGTRLTVL.

V is TRBV29-1 and J is TRBJ2-1; TCRdb calls TRBD2, which cannot be checked without DNA. Per germline, CDR1 SQVTM and CDR2 ANQGSEA. This CDR3 is built from 14 residues. CDR3 residues: CSGRPGPEYNEQFF.

The rearrangement joins TRBV28 to TRBJ1-5. This CDR3 has 13 amino acids. The germline V gene encodes CDR1 MDHEN and CDR2 SYDVKM. The CDR3 spells CASSFRSYQPQHF.

The rearrangement uses TRBV7-3 and TRBJ2-3; TCRdb outputs TRBD2, but without DNA this stays unchecked. This CDR3 contains 18 residues. Germline values: CDR1 SGHTA, CDR2 FQGTGA. CDR3 region: CASSGLAGGRSRTDTQYF.

This sequence joins TRBV7-6 and TRBJ2-7; lacking DNA, the TRBD1 call made by TCRdb goes unchecked. This CDR3 region has 14 residues. The germline V gene has CDR1 SGHVS and CDR2 FNYEAQ. CDR3 protein: CASSYRGVVDEQYF.

V and J are TRBV3-1 and TRBJ2-5; lacking DNA, the TRBD1 call made by TCRdb goes unchecked. Looked up from germline, CDR1 is LGHDT and CDR2 is YNNKEL (reference sequence). This CDR3 spans 15 amino acids. CDR3 sequence reads: CASGPYATQVGAQYF.

The chain uses TRBV6-6 and TRBJ2-7; without DNA, the TCRdb call of TRBD1 cannot be checked. CDR3 length: 13 residues. Germline lookup yields CDR1 MNHNY and CDR2 SVGAGI (reference sequence). This CDR3 is CANTYPLHYEQYF.

The chain recombines TRBV7-9 with TRBJ2-3. CDR1 SEHNR and CDR2 FQNEAQ come from the germline V gene (reference sequence). This CDR3 region has 16 residues. This chain's CDR3 is CASSLPTTPSTDTQYF.

The rearrangement links TRBV7-2 to TRBJ2-5. CDR3 length: 12 amino acids. The germline gives CDR1 SGHTA, CDR2 FQGNSA. The CDR3 protein is CASRLDPETQYF.

The chain recombines TRBV6-5 with TRBJ2-5; the TRBD1 assignment by TCRdb is unverifiable without DNA. Germline values: CDR1 MNHEY, CDR2 SVGAGI. There are 16 residues in the CDR3. CDR3 amino acids: CASSYNEGQIQETQYF.

The chain's CDR3 is CASSLSPQNTEAFF. J is TRBJ1-1 and V is TRBV12-2; TCRdb gives TRBD1 as the D gene, but with no DNA this cannot be confirmed. TRBV12-2 is designated a pseudogene. The CDR3 covers 14 residues.

The V and J genes are TRBV29-1 and TRBJ2-6; there is no DNA to check the TCRdb D call of TRBD1. The CDR3 is 20 residues long. The germline CDR1 and CDR2 sequences are SQVTM and ANQGSEA. The CDR3 region is CSVEAIGFETGSSGANVLTF.

The V call is TRBV3-1, the J call TRBJ2-7; TCRdb proposes TRBD1, but this gene call is untestable without DNA. Germline-derived CDR1 and CDR2 are LGHDT and YNNKEL (reference sequence). The CDR3 length is 15 residues. CDR3 loop: CASSPLGQGFYEQYF.

This rearrangement joins TRBV9 to TRBJ2-5; the TCRdb D gene call, TRBD2, has no DNA to confirm it. The CDR3 is 16 residues long. Germline CDR1 SGDLS, CDR2 YYNGEE. The CDR3 reads CASSAFPSGVQETQYF.

The V call is TRBV29-1, the J call TRBJ1-4. CDR3 size: 15 residues. Per germline, CDR1 SQVTM and CDR2 ANQGSEA. The CDR3 spells CSVEGPQGGNEKLFF. The full variable domain, its missing parts supplied by reference TRBV29-1 and TRBJ1-4, is SAVISQKPSRDICQRGTSLTIQCQVDSQVTMMFWYRQQPGQSLTLIATANQGSEATYESGFVIDKFPISRPNLTFSTLTVSNMSPEDSSIYLCSVEGPQGGNEKLFFGSGTQLSVL.

The chain couples TRBV7-9 to TRBJ2-1; TCRdb indicates TRBD1, and absent DNA this call remains unverified. Per germline, CDR1 SEHNR and CDR2 FQNEAQ (reference sequence). The CDR3 is made up of 15 amino acids. CDR3 amino acids: CASSQGLTVYNEQFF.